This TCR beta chain was sequenced during a study of blood T cell repertoires in COVID-19. Study-wide context: Acute-phase and convalescent COVID-19 samples originated in the United States, Italy and Spain. The analysed material was cDNA or gDNA that came from T cells, B-cell-depleted T cells, or PBMCs.

As handled by the study authors: Estimation of nucleated cell counts was performed using reference gene primer amplification. The repertoire was sequenced with immunoSEQ multiplex PCR; TCRdb's copy has only in-frame clones and lacks some. Clonal size and the V and J genes are those of that table, whereas D and trimming came from the DNA. The data contain hundreds of thousands of clones, around 84% of them seen just once; the ten biggest clones take up around a sixth. This clone was recorded only once. This CDR3 contains 13 residues. Trimming took off 4 bases at V and 4 bases at J, with 10 bases between the two ends. Germline V gene sequence: CDR1 SEHNR, CDR2 FQNEAQ (reference sequence).

Input material: peripheral blood. The rearrangement links TRBV7-9 to TRBJ2-5; no reliable D call. The sequence was obtained from a woman aged 80 or over with active or convalescent COVID-19. For the CDR3, the DNA is TGTGCCAGCAGCTACTCCATGATAGAGACCCAGTACTTC. Amino acids: CASSYSMIETQYF.